This TCR beta chain originates from a study of T cell repertoires in cytomegalovirus infection. Study-level background: Public TCR beta signatures were indicative of both CMV infection and a matching HLA type.

This clonotype appeared many times. Its antigen is currently unknown. The conserved closing phenylalanine or tryptophan is absent in this CDR3, likely reflecting a read error. It is unclear where the CDR3 begins or ends on the DNA, so no DNA is shown, and the CDR3 is as TCRdb lists it. TCRdb re-called the reads with MiXCR, one entry per CDR3 protein. The sample includes more than 250,000 distinct CDR3 sequences, around a quarter of them seen just once. The CDR3 sequence runs 14 residues, both termini included. Germline CDR1 is SGHTA and CDR2 is FQGNSA. Study-wide results and limits: It was HLA-C-restricted CMV-specific TCR beta clonotypes that dominated the response ex vivo.

The starting material was cultured PBMCs, obtained from culture after CMV antigen stimulation. This TCR was sampled from a human donor in good health (CMV status not recorded). Some clones in this sample may be carry-over from other donors' samples. The chain joins TRBV7-2 to TRBJ2-7; TRBD2, the table's D call, lacks a check against the DNA. The CDR3 here is CASSLDPLAGPQTI.